The rows below give T cell receptor beta chains drawn from one sample of a study of T-cell reconstitution after alpha-beta-depleted transplantation in children. MiXCR was run by TCRdb on the PCR reads, yielding one entry per CDR3 protein. The sample records 110,000 or so distinct CDR3 sequences, almost 6.5% being singletons. Sequences were derived from PBMCs, mostly from graft donor cells, sampled 360 days after TCRalphabeta/CD19-depleted stem cell transplant. The origin of the receptors is a male patient between 2 and 10 years old who had a stem cell transplant for acute lymphoblastic leukemia, so the T cells may come from the graft donor. Each CDR3 is given without its conserved first and last residue. Fields, in order: clone size, V gene, J gene, CDR3 length, D gene, CDR3 protein. The D gene is left open where the match is weak. For some rows the clone size is stated as once, few or many, or as a class when expanded; others skip it.

>many|TRBV6-5|TRBJ1-4|13|-
ASSPLTGNNEKLF
>many|TRBV28|TRBJ2-3|12|TRBD2
ASSPLAVLYTQY
>many|TRBV20-1|TRBJ2-7|10|TRBD1
SVQGDSYEQY
>many|TRBV4-3|TRBJ2-4|13|TRBD2
ASSQFRDYKNIQY
>-|TRBV7-9|TRBJ1-1|9|TRBD1
ASSGQGKAF
>many|TRBV12-3/TRBV12-4|TRBJ2-3|13|TRBD1
ASSLIRQGPDTQY
>few|TRBV24-1|TRBJ1-1|12|-
ATSDSGGRTEAF
>many|TRBV2|TRBJ2-4|8|-
AGSPNIQY
>many|TRBV7-9|TRBJ2-3|13|TRBD1
ASSVTGGTADTQY
>many|TRBV28|TRBJ2-2|13|-
ASSLRITNTGELF
>-|TRBV7-8|TRBJ2-3|15|TRBD2
ASSLARLAASTDTQY
>-|TRBV4-1|TRBJ1-5|12|-
ASSQEGEGQPQH
>many|TRBV24-1|TRBJ2-2|11|-
ATSDLLGGELF
>-|TRBV4-2|TRBJ2-7|10|-
ASSLGQNEQY
>-|TRBV2|TRBJ1-3|10|-
ASRRQANTIY
>-|TRBV15|TRBJ2-3|13|TRBD1
ATRGQGSSTDTQY
>many|TRBV5-6|TRBJ2-2|10|-
ASSISSGELF
>-|TRBV5-1|TRBJ1-2|10|-
ASTDSNYGYT
>many|TRBV27|TRBJ2-2|14|-
ASSSAWATNTGELF
>many|TRBV20-1|TRBJ2-6|12|-
SAGDYSGANVLT
>-|TRBV6-5|TRBJ2-5|10|-
ATTRGLGTQY
>many|TRBV7-9|TRBJ2-7|11|-
ASSSYTDYEQY
>many|TRBV29-1|TRBJ2-5|9|-
SVEVTGTPY
>many|TRBV25-1|TRBJ2-5|10|-
ASSNGPETQY
>few|TRBV6-5|TRBJ1-6|12|-
ASRGREHNSPLH
>-|TRBV6-1|TRBJ1-3|13|-
ASSPDWISGNTIY
>few|TRBV4-3|TRBJ1-4|14|TRBD1
ASSQRSRQGHEKLF
>-|TRBV13|TRBJ2-7|13|TRBD1
ASSPEQGSSYEQY
>many|TRBV20-1|TRBJ2-7|14|-
SARDDLDNSPYEQY
>many|TRBV7-9|TRBJ2-1|15|TRBD2
ASSSGTSAISYNEQF
>few|TRBV28|TRBJ2-2|13|-
ASSLLRLPTGELF
>many|TRBV20-1|TRBJ2-3|8|-
SGETDTQY
>-|TRBV28|TRBJ2-4|12|-
ASSFSLAKNIQY
>many|TRBV6-2/TRBV6-3|TRBJ1-2|12|TRBD1
ASRPFRDRKGYT
>many|TRBV6-5|TRBJ2-1|13|TRBD2
ASSPGLAGVYEQF
>many|TRBV28|TRBJ2-1|15|-
ASSLSARPSSYNEQF
>-|TRBV6-6|TRBJ2-5|11|-
ASSYLGQTDPY